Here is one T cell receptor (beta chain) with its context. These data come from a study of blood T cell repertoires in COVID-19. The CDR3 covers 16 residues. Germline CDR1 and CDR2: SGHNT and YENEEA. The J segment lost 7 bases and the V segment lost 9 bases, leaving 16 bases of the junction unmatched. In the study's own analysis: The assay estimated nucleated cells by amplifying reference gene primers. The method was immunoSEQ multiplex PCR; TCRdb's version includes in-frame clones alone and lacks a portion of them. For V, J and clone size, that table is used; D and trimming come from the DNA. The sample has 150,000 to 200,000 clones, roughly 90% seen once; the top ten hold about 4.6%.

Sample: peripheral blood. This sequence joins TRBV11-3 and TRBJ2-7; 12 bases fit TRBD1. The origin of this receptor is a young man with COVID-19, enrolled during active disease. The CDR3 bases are TGTGCCAGGGACAGTTTCCGGGACAGGGGGCTCAGGGAGCAGTACTTC. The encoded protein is CARDSFRDRGLREQYF.